Presented here are 15 T cell receptor beta chains from one specimen sequenced in a study of OX40 agonist ivuxolimab in advanced cancers. TCRdb's table, derived via immunoSEQ multiplex PCR, lists solely in-frame clones and lacks some. Here the sample spans over 65,000 clones, around 84% being singletons. The source material was CD4+ or CD8+ T cells sorted from blood, sampled in a trial of the OX40 agonist ivuxolimab. The receptors were gathered from an adult with an advanced solid tumor such as melanoma, head and neck, liver or kidney cancer.

The chain couples TRBV10-2 to TRBJ2-3, with 11 bases matching TRBD1. The CDR3 is 17 residues long. V dropped 6 bases and J dropped 0; count of bases not matched to a gene: 8. From germline, CDR1 is WSHSY and CDR2 SAAADI. This CDR3 reads CASRDRGLFRSTDTQYF. CDR3 DNA sequence: TGCGCCAGCAGGGACAGGGGGCTGTTTCGGAGCACAGATACGCAGTATTTT.

The V gene is TRBV7-9, the J gene TRBJ2-5; 9 bases agree with TRBD1. Trimming at V came to 1 base and at J to 3 bases, leaving 0 bases not matched to a gene. Germline V gene sequence: CDR1 SEHNR, CDR2 FQNEAQ (reference sequence). The CDR3 is made up of 14 amino acids. The CDR3 here is CASSLGTGEETQYF. The CDR3 region has the DNA TGTGCCAGCAGCTTAGGGACAGGGGAAGAGACCCAGTACTTC. The full variable domain, rest sourced from reference TRBV7-9 and TRBJ2-5, is DTGVSQNPRHKITKRGQNVTFRCDPISEHNRLYWYRQTLGQGPEFLTYFQNEAQLEKSRLLSDRFSAERPKGSFSTLEIQRTEQGDSAMYLCASSLGTGEETQYFGPGTRLLVL.

The chain employs TRBV9 and TRBJ2-1; D is unresolved. The CDR3 is 14 amino acids. V dropped 4 bases and J dropped 6 bases, with 14 bases sitting between them. Germline lookup yields CDR1 SGDLS and CDR2 YYNGEE. This chain's CDR3 is CASSPLGRLNEQFF. The CDR3 DNA reads as TGTGCCAGCAGCCCCCTAGGAAGGCTCAATGAGCAGTTCTTC. Full variable domain (remainder filled in from reference TRBV9 and TRBJ2-1): DSGVTQTPKHLITATGQRVTLRCSPRSGDLSVYWYQQSLDQGLQFLIQYYNGEERAKGNILERFSAQQFPDLHSELNLSSLELGDSALYFCASSPLGRLNEQFFGPGTRLTVL.

The chain joins TRBV18 to TRBJ1-1; D gene uncertain. This CDR3 contains 13 residues. Germline V gene sequence: CDR1 KGHSH, CDR2 LQKENI. V lost 2 bases and J 4 bases, leaving 8 bases between the germline ends. CDR3 nucleotide sequence: TGTGCCAGCTCACCAGGGATGGGCACTGAAGCTTTCTTT. Translated: CASSPGMGTEAFF.

DNA of the CDR3: TGCGCCAGCAGCTTGGTAGGAGGTGAGCAGTTCTTC. Amino acids: CASSLVGGEQFF. This chain joins TRBV5-1 and TRBJ2-1; weak D call: TRBD2 (5 bases). Germline CDR1 is SGHRS and CDR2 is YFSETQ. The CDR3 runs 12 residues. V dropped 0 bases and J dropped 9 bases, with 7 bases sitting between them. Together with reference TRBV5-1 and TRBJ2-1, the CDR3 gives the full variable domain: KAGVTQTPRYLIKTRGQQVTLSCSPISGHRSVSWYQQTPGQGLQFLFEYFSETQRNKGNFPGRFSGRQFSNSRSEMNVSTLELGDSALYLCASSLVGGEQFFGPGTRLTVL.

The genes are TRBV15 and TRBJ1-2; D remains unclear. The germline V gene has CDR1 LNHNV and CDR2 YYDKDF (reference sequence). CDR3 length equals 16 residues. The V gene lost 5 bases and the J gene lost 0 bases, with 16 bases spanning the gap. The chain's CDR3 is CATSLRMGSSNYGYTF. The DNA for the CDR3 is TGTGCCACCAGCCTCAGGATGGGAAGTTCTAACTATGGCTACACCTTC.

The chain recombines TRBV7-4 with TRBJ2-4; no definite D call. The germline V and J ends were trimmed by 2 bases and 0 bases, with 14 bases remaining between them. The CDR3 contains 17 residues. Germline V gene data show CDR1 as SGHVT and CDR2 as SQSDAQ. The CDR3 loop is CASSLSPDPIAKNIQYF. CDR3 nucleotides: TGTGCCAGCAGCTTATCCCCCGACCCGATAGCCAAAAACATTCAGTACTTC.

V gene TRBV19 combines with J gene TRBJ2-5; 12 nucleotides line up with TRBD1. The CDR3 is 16 amino acids. Germline CDR1 and CDR2: LNHDA and SQIVND (reference sequence). V gave up 5 bases and J gave up 4 bases; unmatched junction bases: 8. The CDR3 sequence: CASSSRDRGLRETQYF. CDR3 DNA: TGTGCCAGTAGTTCGCGGGACAGGGGGCTCCGAGAGACCCAGTACTTC.

This chain links TRBV27 with TRBJ2-1, with 12 bases matching TRBD2. Per germline, CDR1 MNHEY and CDR2 SMNVEV (reference sequence). This CDR3 is built from 15 residues. The V segment lost 6 bases and the J segment 15 bases; nucleotides outside the gene matches: 15. The CDR3 bases are TGTGCCAGCAGCTCACCGGGACTAGCGGGTCTTGGGAGGTTCTTC. This encodes CASSSPGLAGLGRFF.

The chain has TRBV18 and TRBJ2-1; D is uncertain. Deletions cut 5 bases from V and 9 bases from J, with 14 bases between. CDR3 size: 13 residues. Germline CDR1 reads KGHSH; CDR2 reads LQKENI. CDR3 sequence (DNA): TGTGCCAGCTCAGGCCAGCCGAAGCTTGAGCAGTTCTTC. Amino acid sequence: CASSGQPKLEQFF. Combining the CDR3 with reference TRBV18 and TRBJ2-1 gives the whole variable domain NAGVMQNPRHLVRRRGQEARLRCSPMKGHSHVYWYRQLPEEGLKFMVYLQKENIIDESGMPKERFSAEFPKEGPSILRIQQVVRGDSAAYFCASSGQPKLEQFFGPGTRLTVL.

This sequence joins TRBV10-3 and TRBJ2-7; D is unclear. This CDR3 has 15 residues. Per the germline V gene, CDR1 is ENHRY and CDR2 is SYGVKD. V lost 0 bases and J 2 bases, leaving 11 bases between the germline ends. CDR3 coding DNA: TGTGCCATCAGTGAGTCCCTGGCAGGAACCTACGAGCAGTACTTC. Translating gives CAISESLAGTYEQYF.

The gene calls are TRBV19 and TRBJ2-1, with 8 bases aligning to TRBD1. CDR1 is LNHDA, CDR2 SQIVND, per germline (reference sequence). Trimming cost V 4 bases and J 5 bases; bases outside gene matches: 1. The CDR3 extends over 13 amino acids. The CDR3 coding sequence is TGTGCCAGTAGTAGGACAGGGAACAATGAGCAGTTCTTC. It is translated as CASSRTGNNEQFF.

J is TRBJ2-7 and V is TRBV13; D might be TRBD1 (5 bases). Germline CDR1 is PRHDT and CDR2 is FYEKMQ (reference sequence). V dropped 4 bases and J dropped 6 bases, with 10 bases sitting between them. The CDR3 sequence is 12 residues long. The CDR3 sequence is CASSSQGFEQYF. In nucleotides, the CDR3 is TGTGCCAGCAGCTCCCAGGGTTTCGAGCAGTACTTC.

A single count supports this clone. The J gene is TRBJ2-5, the V gene TRBV5-6; a possible D gene is TRBD1 (5 bases). V lost 4 bases and J 5 bases, leaving 15 bases between the germline ends. This CDR3 has 14 amino acids. Germline CDR1 SGHDT, CDR2 YYEEEE. CDR3 coding DNA: TGTGCCAGCAGCCAAGGACATATTTGGGAGACCCAGTACTTC. It yields the protein CASSQGHIWETQYF.

The J gene is TRBJ2-1, the V gene TRBV18, with no clear D. Germline loops: CDR1 KGHSH, CDR2 LQKENI. This CDR3 spans 16 amino acids. V was pared by 3 bases and J by 0 bases, with 12 bases between. CDR3 loop: CASSPRPLGSYNEQFF. The CDR3 DNA follows: TGTGCCAGCTCACCCCGGCCCTTGGGCTCCTACAATGAGCAGTTCTTC.